This T cell receptor beta chain comes out of a study of blood T cells in healthy people across ages. Study at large: Per two T cells, about one barcoded beta molecule was captured through template switching. Notes on the study in general: Strong correlation linked observed beta diversity and percent naive T cells. Higher diversity, along with more naive CD4+ cells, distinguished long-lived donors from aged donors.

A second about 7 to 11 cycle PCR used barcoded and J-beta primers. Using its own MiXCR run on the 5' RACE reads, TCRdb lists one record per CDR3 protein. The sample yields roughly 640,000 distinct CDR3 sequences, approximately 30% seen once. CDR1 is DFQATT, CDR2 SNEGSKA, per germline (reference sequence). The CDR3 runs to 13 residues. Trimming shortened V by 5 bases and J by 6 bases, and 17 bases separated the two germline ends. To note about this clonotype: Its antigen remains unknown.

The rearrangement joins TRBV20-1 to TRBJ2-7, with D perhaps TRBD1 or TRBD2 (7 bases each). This TCR was sampled from a woman of 80 years or more in good health. Material: blood. The CDR3 is CSAPGGGEVEQYF. The CDR3 nucleotides read TGCAGTGCTCCAGGGGGAGGGGAAGTCGAGCAGTACTTC.